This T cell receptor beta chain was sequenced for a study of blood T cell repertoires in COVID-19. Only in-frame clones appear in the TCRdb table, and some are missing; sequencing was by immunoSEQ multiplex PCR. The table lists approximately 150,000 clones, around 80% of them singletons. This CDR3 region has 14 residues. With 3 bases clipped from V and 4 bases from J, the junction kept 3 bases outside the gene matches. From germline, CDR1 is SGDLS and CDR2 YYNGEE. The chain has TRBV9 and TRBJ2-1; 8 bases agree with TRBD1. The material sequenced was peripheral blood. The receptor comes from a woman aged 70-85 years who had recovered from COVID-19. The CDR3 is CASSAGQVYNEQFF. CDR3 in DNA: TGTGCCAGCAGCGCGGGACAGGTATACAATGAGCAGTTCTTC.